This T cell receptor (beta chain) came from a study of identical twins. The germline V gene encodes CDR1 SQVTM and CDR2 ANQGSEA. The length of the CDR3 is 10 residues. V was trimmed by 3 bases and J by 6 bases, leaving 5 bases between them. In this sample, this clonotype turned up once. Each CDR3 protein gets one entry after TCRdb re-called the 5' RACE reads with MiXCR. The table records 750,000 to 950,000 distinct CDR3 sequences, more than 9% of them present only once. Separately, the same data were catalogued under a study of yellow fever vaccine responses in identical twins.

The TCR was taken from a woman between 18 and 30 years old in good health. The sample comprised PBMCs. The chain uses TRBV29-1 and TRBJ1-1; D call uncertain. The CDR3 reads CSVDKPEAFF. The CDR3 coding sequence is TGCAGCGTTGATAAACCTGAAGCTTTCTTT.